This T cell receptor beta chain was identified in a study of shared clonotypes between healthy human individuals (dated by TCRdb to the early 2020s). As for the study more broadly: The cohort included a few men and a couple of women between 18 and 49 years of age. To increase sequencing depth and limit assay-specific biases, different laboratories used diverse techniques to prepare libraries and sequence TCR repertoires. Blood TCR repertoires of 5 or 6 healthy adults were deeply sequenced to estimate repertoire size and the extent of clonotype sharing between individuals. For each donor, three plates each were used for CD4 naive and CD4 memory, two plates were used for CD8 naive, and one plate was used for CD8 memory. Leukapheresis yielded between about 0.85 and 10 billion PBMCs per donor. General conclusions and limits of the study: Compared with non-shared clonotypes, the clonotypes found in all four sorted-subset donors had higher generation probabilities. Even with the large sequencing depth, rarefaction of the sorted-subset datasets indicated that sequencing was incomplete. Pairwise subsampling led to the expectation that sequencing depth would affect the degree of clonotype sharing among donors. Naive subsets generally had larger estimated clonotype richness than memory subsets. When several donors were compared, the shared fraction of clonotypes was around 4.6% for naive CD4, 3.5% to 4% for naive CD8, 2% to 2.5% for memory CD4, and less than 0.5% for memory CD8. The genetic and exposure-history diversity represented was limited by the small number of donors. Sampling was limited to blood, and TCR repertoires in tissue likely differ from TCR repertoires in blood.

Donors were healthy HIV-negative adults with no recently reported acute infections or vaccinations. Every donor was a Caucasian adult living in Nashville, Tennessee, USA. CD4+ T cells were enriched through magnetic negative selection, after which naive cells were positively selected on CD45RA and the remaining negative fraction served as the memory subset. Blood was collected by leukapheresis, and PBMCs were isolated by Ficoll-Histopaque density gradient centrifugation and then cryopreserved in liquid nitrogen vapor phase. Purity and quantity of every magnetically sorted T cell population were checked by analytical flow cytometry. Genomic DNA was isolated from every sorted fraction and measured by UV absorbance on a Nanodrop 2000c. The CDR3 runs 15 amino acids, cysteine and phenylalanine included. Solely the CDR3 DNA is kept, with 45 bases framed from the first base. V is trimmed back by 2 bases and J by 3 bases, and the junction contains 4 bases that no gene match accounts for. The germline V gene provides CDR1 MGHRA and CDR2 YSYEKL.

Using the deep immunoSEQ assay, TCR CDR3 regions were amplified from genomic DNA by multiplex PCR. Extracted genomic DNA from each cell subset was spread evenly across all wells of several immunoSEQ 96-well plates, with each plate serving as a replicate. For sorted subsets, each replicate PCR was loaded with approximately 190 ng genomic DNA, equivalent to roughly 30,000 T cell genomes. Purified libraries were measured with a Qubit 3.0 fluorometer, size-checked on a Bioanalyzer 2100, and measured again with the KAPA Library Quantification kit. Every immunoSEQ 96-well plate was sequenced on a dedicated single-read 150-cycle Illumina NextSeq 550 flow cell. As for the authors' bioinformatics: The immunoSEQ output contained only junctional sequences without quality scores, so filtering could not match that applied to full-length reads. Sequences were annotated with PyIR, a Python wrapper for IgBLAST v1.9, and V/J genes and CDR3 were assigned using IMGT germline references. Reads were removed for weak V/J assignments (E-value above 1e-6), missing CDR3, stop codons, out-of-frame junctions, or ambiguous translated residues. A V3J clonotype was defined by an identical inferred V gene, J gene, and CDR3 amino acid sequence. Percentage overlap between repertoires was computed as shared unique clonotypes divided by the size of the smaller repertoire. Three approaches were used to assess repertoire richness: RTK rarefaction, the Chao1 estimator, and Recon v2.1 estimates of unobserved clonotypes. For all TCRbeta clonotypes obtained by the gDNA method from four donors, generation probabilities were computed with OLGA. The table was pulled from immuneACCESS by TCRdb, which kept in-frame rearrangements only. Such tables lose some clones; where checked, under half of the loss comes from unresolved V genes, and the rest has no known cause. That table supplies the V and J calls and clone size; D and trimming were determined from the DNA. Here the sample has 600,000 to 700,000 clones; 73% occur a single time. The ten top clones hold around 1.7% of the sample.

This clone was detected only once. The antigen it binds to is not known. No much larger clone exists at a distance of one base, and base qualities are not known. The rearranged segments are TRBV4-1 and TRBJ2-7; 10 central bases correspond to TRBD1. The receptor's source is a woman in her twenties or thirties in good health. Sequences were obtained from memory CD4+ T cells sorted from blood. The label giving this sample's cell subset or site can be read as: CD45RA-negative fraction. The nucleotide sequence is TGCGCCAGCAGCCAACCGGGACAGGGGAACTACGAGCAGTACTTC. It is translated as CASSQPGQGNYEQYF.